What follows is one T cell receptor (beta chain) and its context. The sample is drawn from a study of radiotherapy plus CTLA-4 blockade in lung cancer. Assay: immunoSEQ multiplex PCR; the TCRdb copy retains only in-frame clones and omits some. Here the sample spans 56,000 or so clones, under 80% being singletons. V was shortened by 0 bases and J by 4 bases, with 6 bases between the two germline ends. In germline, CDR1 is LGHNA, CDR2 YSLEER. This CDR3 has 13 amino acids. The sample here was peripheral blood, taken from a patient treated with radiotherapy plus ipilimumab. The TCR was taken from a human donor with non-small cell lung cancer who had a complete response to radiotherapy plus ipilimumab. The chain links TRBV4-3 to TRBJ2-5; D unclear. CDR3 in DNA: TGCGCCAGCAGCCAAGATATCGGAGAGACCCAGTACTTC. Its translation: CASSQDIGETQYF.